This T cell receptor beta chain was captured by sequencing in a study of cytomegalovirus exposure and HLA in healthy donors. With regard to this clone: The antigen is unknown.

PCR used 60 Vbeta primers and 13 Jbeta primers. Repertoires were generated with immunoSEQ multiplex PCR, while TCRdb's copy carries only in-frame clones and drops some. This table has more than 130,000 clones, around 77% appearing once. Broader study findings: Sequencing depth across donors, presence/absence analyses assumed, was roughly uniform. Among TCR beta chains, those listed as cytomegalovirus-associated numbered 164.

CDR1 SGHAT and CDR2 FQNNGV come from the germline V gene. V lost 5 bases and J 1 base, leaving 23 bases between the germline ends. The CDR3 has 18 amino acids. This chain joins TRBV11-2 and TRBJ2-5; D is ambiguous. What was sequenced was PBMCs. This sequence was found in a man aged 30 to 39 in good health and CMV-seronegative. CDR3 DNA sequence: TGTGCCAGCAGCATGGGTGAAGACTCGAGTCCGATCCAAGAGACCCAGTACTTC. Its protein is CASSMGEDSSPIQETQYF.